This T cell receptor beta chain was documented in a study of blood T cell repertoires in COVID-19. The overall study: Sites across the United States, Italy and Spain contributed samples from acute and convalescent COVID-19.

CDR1 is MGHRA, CDR2 YSYEKL, per germline. Trimming stripped 1 base from V and 5 bases from J, with 14 bases between. This CDR3 has 16 amino acids. Repertoires were generated with immunoSEQ multiplex PCR, while TCRdb's copy carries only in-frame clones and drops some. This table holds approximately 35,000 clones, approximately 85% found once. The sequence was collected from a man at least 80 years old with active COVID-19. The chain recombines TRBV4-1 with TRBJ1-4, with a possible D match to TRBD1 (6 bases). Sequences were obtained from peripheral blood. The CDR3 DNA reads as TGCGCCAGCAGCCAAGTGGGGACAAGGGGGAATGAAAAACTGTTTTTT. Protein sequence: CASSQVGTRGNEKLFF.